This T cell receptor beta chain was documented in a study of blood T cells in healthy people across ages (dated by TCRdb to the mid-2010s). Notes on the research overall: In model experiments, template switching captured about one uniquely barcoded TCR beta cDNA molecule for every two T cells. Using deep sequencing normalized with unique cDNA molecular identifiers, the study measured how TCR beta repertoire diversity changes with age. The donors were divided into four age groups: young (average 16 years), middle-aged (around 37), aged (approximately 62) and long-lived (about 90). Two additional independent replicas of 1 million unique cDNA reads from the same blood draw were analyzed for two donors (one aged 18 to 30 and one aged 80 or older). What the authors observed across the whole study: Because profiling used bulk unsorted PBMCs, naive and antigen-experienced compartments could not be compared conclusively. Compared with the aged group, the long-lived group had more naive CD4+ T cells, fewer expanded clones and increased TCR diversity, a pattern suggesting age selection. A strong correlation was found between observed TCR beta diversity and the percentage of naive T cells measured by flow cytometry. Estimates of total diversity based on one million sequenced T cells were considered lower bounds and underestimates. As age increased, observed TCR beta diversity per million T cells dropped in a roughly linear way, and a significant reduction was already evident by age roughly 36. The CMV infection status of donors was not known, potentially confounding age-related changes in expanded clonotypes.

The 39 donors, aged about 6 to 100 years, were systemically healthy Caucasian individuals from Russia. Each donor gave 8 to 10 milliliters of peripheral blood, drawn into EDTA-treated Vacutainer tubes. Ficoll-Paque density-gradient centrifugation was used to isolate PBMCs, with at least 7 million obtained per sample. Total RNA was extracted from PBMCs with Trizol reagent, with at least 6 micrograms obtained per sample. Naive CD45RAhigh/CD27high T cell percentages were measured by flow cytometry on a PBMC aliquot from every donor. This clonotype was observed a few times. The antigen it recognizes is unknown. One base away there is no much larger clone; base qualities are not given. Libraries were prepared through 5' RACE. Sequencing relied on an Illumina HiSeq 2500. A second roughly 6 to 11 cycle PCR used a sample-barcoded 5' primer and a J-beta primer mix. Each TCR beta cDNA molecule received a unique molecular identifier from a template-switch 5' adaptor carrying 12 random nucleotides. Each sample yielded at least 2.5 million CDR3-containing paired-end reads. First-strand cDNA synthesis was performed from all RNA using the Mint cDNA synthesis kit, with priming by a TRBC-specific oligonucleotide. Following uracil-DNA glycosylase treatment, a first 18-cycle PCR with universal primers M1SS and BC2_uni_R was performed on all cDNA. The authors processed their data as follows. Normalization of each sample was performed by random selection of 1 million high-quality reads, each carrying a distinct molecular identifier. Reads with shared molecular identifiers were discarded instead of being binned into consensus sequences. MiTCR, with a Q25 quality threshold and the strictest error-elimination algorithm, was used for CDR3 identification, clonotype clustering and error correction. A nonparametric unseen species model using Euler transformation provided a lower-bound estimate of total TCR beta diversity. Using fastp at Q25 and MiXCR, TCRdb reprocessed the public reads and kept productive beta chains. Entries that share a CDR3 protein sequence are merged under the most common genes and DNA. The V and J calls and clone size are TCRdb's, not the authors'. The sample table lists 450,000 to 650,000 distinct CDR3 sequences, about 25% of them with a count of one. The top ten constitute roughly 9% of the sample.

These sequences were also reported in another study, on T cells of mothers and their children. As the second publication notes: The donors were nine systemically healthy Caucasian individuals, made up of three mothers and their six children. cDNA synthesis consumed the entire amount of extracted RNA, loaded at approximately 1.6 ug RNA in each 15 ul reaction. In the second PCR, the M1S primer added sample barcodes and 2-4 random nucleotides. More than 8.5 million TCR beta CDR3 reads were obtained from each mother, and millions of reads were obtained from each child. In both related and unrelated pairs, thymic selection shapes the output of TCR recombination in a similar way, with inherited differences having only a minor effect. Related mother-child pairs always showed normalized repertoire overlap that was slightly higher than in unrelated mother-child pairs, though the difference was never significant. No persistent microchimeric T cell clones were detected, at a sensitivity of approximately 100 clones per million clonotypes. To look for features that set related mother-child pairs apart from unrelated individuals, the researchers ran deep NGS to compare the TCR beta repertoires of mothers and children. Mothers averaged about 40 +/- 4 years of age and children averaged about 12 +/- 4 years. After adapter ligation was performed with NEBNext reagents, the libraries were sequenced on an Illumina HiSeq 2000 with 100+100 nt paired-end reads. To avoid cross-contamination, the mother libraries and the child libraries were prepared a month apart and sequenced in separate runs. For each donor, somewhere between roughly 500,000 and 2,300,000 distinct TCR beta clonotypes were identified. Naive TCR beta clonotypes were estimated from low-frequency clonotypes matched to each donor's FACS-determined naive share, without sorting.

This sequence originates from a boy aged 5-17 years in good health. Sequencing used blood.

The CDR3 sequence is CASSPFGTVNTNYGYTF. Here is the DNA: TGTGCCAGCAGCCCATTCGGGACAGTCAATACTAACTATGGCTACACCTTC. The rearrangement joined TRBV7-2 to TRBJ1-2; 7 central nucleotides agree with TRBD1. The CDR3 runs 17 amino acids, cysteine and phenylalanine included. Only the CDR3 DNA is retained, 51 bases long and in frame from the first base. The germline V gene encodes CDR1 SGHTA and CDR2 FQGNSA. Germline trimming: 5 bases from V, 0 bases from J; junction bases outside gene matches: 12.